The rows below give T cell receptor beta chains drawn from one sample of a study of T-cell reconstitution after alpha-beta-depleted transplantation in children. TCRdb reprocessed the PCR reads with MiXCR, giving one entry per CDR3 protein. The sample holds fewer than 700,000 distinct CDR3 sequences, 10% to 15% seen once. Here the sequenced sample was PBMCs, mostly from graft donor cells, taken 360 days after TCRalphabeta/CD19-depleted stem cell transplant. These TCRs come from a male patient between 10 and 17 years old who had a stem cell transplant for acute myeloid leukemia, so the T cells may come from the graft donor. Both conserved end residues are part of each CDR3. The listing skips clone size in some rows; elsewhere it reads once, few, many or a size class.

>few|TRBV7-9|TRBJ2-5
CASSLSQGRLQTQYF
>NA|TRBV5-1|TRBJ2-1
CASSLRVPQQDNEQFF
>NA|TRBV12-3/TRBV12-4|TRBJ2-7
CASSLGYGDYEQYF
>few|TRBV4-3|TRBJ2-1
CASSRGGLANNEQFF
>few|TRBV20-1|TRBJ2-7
CSARAAVSYEQYF
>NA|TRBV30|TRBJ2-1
CAWSALRQGKRIEQFF
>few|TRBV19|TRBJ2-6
CASSDNLLGANVLTF
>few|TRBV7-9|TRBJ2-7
CASIHSGRVYEQYF
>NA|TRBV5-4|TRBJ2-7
CASSLAGGGTYEQYF
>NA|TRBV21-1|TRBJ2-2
CASSKGRDRANTGELFF
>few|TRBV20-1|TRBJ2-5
CSARKIEETQYF
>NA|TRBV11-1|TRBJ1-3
CASSQMTADSGNTIYF
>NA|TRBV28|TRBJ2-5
CASGDPTEGGETQYF
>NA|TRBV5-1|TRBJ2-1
CASSLLAGGFNEQFF
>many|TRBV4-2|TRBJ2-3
CASSQDVAGGLWDTQYF
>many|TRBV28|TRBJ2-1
CASIVGGTAYNEQFF